Sequencing of this T cell receptor beta chain was carried out in a study of blood T cell repertoires in COVID-19. TCRdb's copy holds only in-frame clones and misses some; the assay was immunoSEQ multiplex PCR. The profile covers approximately 220,000 clones, with 88% appearing a single time and roughly 0.7% taken by the ten largest. CDR3 size: 13 residues. Per the germline V gene, CDR1 is ENHRY and CDR2 is SYGVKD. With V trimmed by 7 bases and J by 3 bases, 6 bases remained unmatched. The clonotype comes from a man in his forties with acute or convalescent COVID-19. This sequence joins TRBV10-3 and TRBJ2-7, with TRBD1 matching 7 bases. The sample taken for sequencing was peripheral blood. CDR3 nucleotide sequence: TGTGCCATCAAGGGACAGACCGACTACGAGCAGTACTTC. This encodes CAIKGQTDYEQYF.